This TCR beta chain was identified in a study of T cells in Graves' hyperthyroidism and ophthalmopathy. Findings and caveats of the study: Most expanded thyroid clonotypes above 0.001 recurred in blood.

V lost 2 bases to trimming and J lost 5 bases; unmatched junction nucleotides: 6. The CDR3 is 15 residues long. Germline lookup yields CDR1 MNHEY and CDR2 SMNVEV (reference sequence). Amplified TCR beta CDR3 regions derived from RNA transcripts. The HTBI set primed first-round TCR CDR3 RT-PCR. MiXCR, applied by TCRdb to the multiplex PCR reads, yields one record per CDR3 protein. The table lists around 560,000 distinct CDR3 sequences, 15% to 20% of them singletons, with about 18% in the top ten. This clonotype was seen many times. Its antigen is currently unknown. The sample was blood. The receptor's source is a woman aged 18-35 years with Graves' hyperthyroidism. The rearrangement links TRBV27 to TRBJ2-3; 8 bases fit TRBD2. DNA for the CDR3: TGTGCCAGCAGTTTAGCCAGCGGGAGCCGAGATACGCAGTATTTT. This sequence encodes CASSLASGSRDTQYF.